Sequencing of this T cell receptor beta chain was carried out in a study of Graves' ophthalmopathy and Graves' hyperthyroidism (dated by TCRdb to 2016 to 2018). Turning to the overall study: A patient counted as having stable hyperthyroidism if there was no progression to ophthalmopathy within 18 months of follow-up. To tell Graves' ophthalmopathy apart from Graves' hyperthyroidism, and to predict which patients would progress to ophthalmopathy, the study relied on TCR beta repertoire signatures. In total, under 150 blood samples were TCR-sequenced: around 42 ophthalmopathy, about 75 hyperthyroidism and about 17 hyperthyroidism-to-ophthalmopathy patients. Once sampling was done, hyperthyroidism patients were given methimazole at a starting dose of 30 mg daily, while ophthalmopathy patients were given high-dose intravenous methylprednisolone. In several hyperthyroidism patients, the T-cell repertoire of thyroid tissue was compared with the T-cell repertoire of blood. To explore V-J signatures that distinguish ophthalmopathy from hyperthyroidism, a discovery set of about 99 patients was enrolled, made up of some 41 with ophthalmopathy and under 65 with stable hyperthyroidism. An independent validation cohort was composed of fewer than 20 hyperthyroidism patients and 17 patients who later progressed from hyperthyroidism to ophthalmopathy. Broader findings and caveats from the paper: In validation, the model predicted ophthalmopathy progression with 70.59% sensitivity and less than 80% specificity; some 13 predicted patients were CT-confirmed with GO in a median of around 6.5 months. Most of the expanded thyroid clonotypes with a frequency above 0.001 were also detected in blood, and it was suggested that the thyroid immune response may be reflected by blood repertoires. In cross-validation, the 13-signature model distinguished ophthalmopathy from stable hyperthyroidism with 85% to 90% sensitivity and 81% to 83% specificity, and in the test set the corresponding values were around 80% and 75%. Sample size was not predetermined statistically, and investigators were not blinded to group allocation.

V ends up 2 bases short and J 4 bases short, with an unmatched junction base count of 3. The CDR3 holds 15 amino acids from the cysteine to the phenylalanine. CDR3 DNA only is kept here, 45 bases in frame from base 1. Patients with hyperthyroidism were aged 18 to 65 years, had been newly diagnosed, and had a disease duration of less than 2 months. Patients were excluded if they had other autoimmune diseases, uncontrolled infections, pregnancy or lactation. Diagnosis relied on clinical symptoms, serum thyroxine, TRAb, thyroid ultrasound and orbital computed tomography. Total RNA was extracted with Trizol reagent and quality-checked on an Agilent 2100 Bioanalyzer. Remarks on this clonotype: Its antigen is not yet known. There are no base qualities to consult, and no much larger clone falls within one base.

TCR beta CDR3 regions were amplified from RNA transcripts for repertoire sequencing. A first-round RT-PCR used HTBI primers with the Qiagen OneStep RT-PCR kit, followed by a second-round multiplex PCR, size selection and purification. Sequencing of the libraries was carried out on an Illumina HiSeq2000 in paired-end mode with 100 bp reads. On the study's bioinformatics: SOAPnuke was used to process the reads, throwing out any read that had adapters, had uncalled bases, had a mean Phred below 15, or lacked an exact constant-primer or identifier match. COPE v1.2.5 was used to merge high-quality paired reads. Clonotypes were defined as unique nucleotide sequences and were aligned to IMGT TRB V, D and J references using MiTCR v1.1. The analysis was limited to V-J combinations with a frequency above 0.0001, which together covered 99.2% of repertoires. A TCR clonal expansion and chaos score per V-J combination was defined as the ratio of F50 clonal expansion to chaos observed in the TCRdist matrix. Welch's t-statistics and random forest were used to reduce the features to some 13 V-J combinations, which were then used as input to a naive Bayes classifier. The Morisita-Horn index was used to measure how similar the thyroid and blood repertoires were. TCRdb reran the public reads through fastp at Q25 and MiXCR, keeping productive beta chains. Entries that share a CDR3 protein sequence are merged under the most common genes and DNA. The V and J calls were not made by the authors but by TCRdb's processing. The sample records over a million distinct CDR3 sequences, about 36% of which are singletons. Clones ranked in the top ten supply around 10% of the sample.

The sequenced material came from peripheral blood or thyroid tissue (not recorded which). The sequence joins TRBV12-3 or TRBV12-4 to TRBJ2-2, with 8 bases aligning to TRBD1. The source of this sequence is an adult man with Graves' hyperthyroidism. The CDR3 amino acid sequence is: CASSLTGGSTGELFF. The nucleotide sequence reads TGTGCCAGCAGTTTAACAGGGGGGAGCACCGGGGAGCTGTTTTTT.